This T cell receptor (beta chain) appears in the sequencing data of a study of shared clonotypes between healthy human individuals. Per the original methods: Filtering was not the same, since immunoSEQ gave junction-only sequences without quality scores. Measured with immunoSEQ multiplex PCR; TCRdb has only the in-frame clones, and not every one. D and trimming come from the DNA, and the V and J calls and clone size come from that table. Here the sample spans some 500,000 clones, 96% being singletons. This clone is a singleton in its sample. V lost 3 bases and J 0 bases, leaving 15 bases between the germline ends. Germline CDR1 reads MGHRA; CDR2 reads YSYEKL. This CDR3 is 16 amino acids long.

This sequence originates from a woman aged 25 to 39 in good health. The specimen sequenced was naive CD4+ T cells sorted from blood. Subset indicated: CD45RA+ positively selected. The chain has TRBV4-1 and TRBJ2-7, with a weak D call TRBD2 (7 bases). CDR3 residues: CASSHALRGPSYEQYF. DNA of the CDR3: TGCGCCAGCAGCCACGCCTTGCGGGGGCCCTCCTACGAGCAGTACTTC.